This is a list of T cell receptor beta chains from one sample in a study of blood T cell repertoires in COVID-19. Clones were read by immunoSEQ multiplex PCR, and TCRdb kept only the in-frame ones, dropping some. The sample holds roughly 160,000 clones, 79% seen once. The source material was PBMCs or T cells enriched from blood (not recorded which). Receptor source: a woman between 70 and 85 years old in a cohort exposed to, infected with or recovered from COVID-19 (not recorded which). The CDR3 runs from the conserved cysteine through the conserved F or W. Each record gives: CDR3 DNA, CDR3 protein, J gene, clone size, D gene, CDR3 length, V gene. D genes are given only for firm matches. Where a row states a size, it is once, few, many or the class of an expanded clone; other rows omit it.

cdr3_nt: TGCAGCGTATGGGACACCTACAATGAGCAGTTCTTC
cdr3_aa: CSVWDTYNEQFF
j_call: TRBJ2-1
clone_size: few
d_call: NA
cdr3_length: 12
v_call: TRBV29-1

cdr3_nt: TGTGCCACCAGTGGCGGGGGATACAGCACAGATACGCAGTATTTT
cdr3_aa: CATSGGGYSTDTQYF
j_call: TRBJ2-3
clone_size: NA
d_call: TRBD2
cdr3_length: 15
v_call: TRBV24-1

cdr3_nt: TGTGCCAGCAGCTTAGTCGGGACAGATTATGGCTACACCTTC
cdr3_aa: CASSLVGTDYGYTF
j_call: TRBJ1-2
clone_size: NA
d_call: TRBD1
cdr3_length: 14
v_call: TRBV7-8

cdr3_nt: TGTGCCAGCAGTTTAGCCGGGGCAGGGGGCGAAGCTTTCTTT
cdr3_aa: CASSLAGAGGEAFF
j_call: TRBJ1-1
clone_size: NA
d_call: TRBD1
cdr3_length: 14
v_call: TRBV28

cdr3_nt: TGTGCCAGCAGCCGGGACAAGAACTATGGCTACACCTTC
cdr3_aa: CASSRDKNYGYTF
j_call: TRBJ1-2
clone_size: NA
d_call: NA
cdr3_length: 13
v_call: TRBV6-5

cdr3_nt: TGTGCCAGTAGTAACCCCCGCATTTCCGGGAACACTGAAGCTTTCTTT
cdr3_aa: CASSNPRISGNTEAFF
j_call: TRBJ1-1
clone_size: few
d_call: NA
cdr3_length: 16
v_call: TRBV19

cdr3_nt: TGCGCCAGCAGCCAAGTACAGGGGGCGCAGGCTTTCTTT
cdr3_aa: CASSQVQGAQAFF
j_call: TRBJ1-1
clone_size: few
d_call: TRBD1
cdr3_length: 13
v_call: TRBV4-1

cdr3_nt: TGTGCCAGCAGTGCGACTAGCGGGAGCACCGGGGAGCTGTTTTTT
cdr3_aa: CASSATSGSTGELFF
j_call: TRBJ2-2
clone_size: few
d_call: TRBD2
cdr3_length: 15
v_call: TRBV28

cdr3_nt: TGTGCCAGCAGTCCTCCCGACGGCCGGAGGGGCAACACCGGGGAGCTGTTTTTT
cdr3_aa: CASSPPDGRRGNTGELFF
j_call: TRBJ2-2
clone_size: NA
d_call: NA
cdr3_length: 18
v_call: TRBV28

cdr3_nt: TGCGCCAGCAGCTTCGGGACAGGCAGCGCCCAGTACTTC
cdr3_aa: CASSFGTGSAQYF
j_call: TRBJ2-5
clone_size: many
d_call: TRBD1
cdr3_length: 13
v_call: TRBV5-1

cdr3_nt: TGTGCCAGCAGCACGGGGGGGAACACCATATATTTT
cdr3_aa: CASSTGGNTIYF
j_call: TRBJ1-3
clone_size: NA
d_call: NA
cdr3_length: 12
v_call: TRBV7-9

cdr3_nt: TGTGCCAGCAGTTTTAACGTGCGGGCGGCTGGCACTAATGAAAAACTGTTTTTT
cdr3_aa: CASSFNVRAAGTNEKLFF
j_call: TRBJ1-4
clone_size: few
d_call: NA
cdr3_length: 18
v_call: TRBV28

cdr3_nt: TGCGCCAGCAGCTTTCTAGCGGGAGGCACAGATACGCAGTATTTT
cdr3_aa: CASSFLAGGTDTQYF
j_call: TRBJ2-3
clone_size: NA
d_call: TRBD2
cdr3_length: 15
v_call: TRBV5-1

cdr3_nt: TGTGCCAGCAGTTACGTCGGACAGGGTTCAGATACGCAGTATTTT
cdr3_aa: CASSYVGQGSDTQYF
j_call: TRBJ2-3
clone_size: NA
d_call: TRBD1
cdr3_length: 15
v_call: TRBV6-2/TRBV6-3

cdr3_nt: TGTGCCAGCAGCAGCGGGACAGGGGGCTACTACGAGCAGTACTTC
cdr3_aa: CASSSGTGGYYEQYF
j_call: TRBJ2-7
clone_size: NA
d_call: TRBD1
cdr3_length: 15
v_call: TRBV5-6

cdr3_nt: TGTGCCATCAGTGGCAAGGGGCGTTCCCAAGAGACCCAGTACTTC
cdr3_aa: CAISGKGRSQETQYF
j_call: TRBJ2-5
clone_size: NA
d_call: NA
cdr3_length: 15
v_call: TRBV10-3

cdr3_nt: TGCAGTGCTAGTGTTCAGGGACATAACTATGGCTACACCTTC
cdr3_aa: CSASVQGHNYGYTF
j_call: TRBJ1-2
clone_size: NA
d_call: NA
cdr3_length: 14
v_call: TRBV20-1

cdr3_nt: TGTGCCAGCAGTGAGATATCCCCCGGGACAGGGGTGAATTCACCCCTCCACTTT
cdr3_aa: CASSEISPGTGVNSPLHF
j_call: TRBJ1-6
clone_size: once
d_call: TRBD1
cdr3_length: 18
v_call: TRBV2

cdr3_nt: TGTGCCAGTAGTGCCTACCCACAGGGCTTCTCTGGAAACACCATATATTTT
cdr3_aa: CASSAYPQGFSGNTIYF
j_call: TRBJ1-3
clone_size: once
d_call: NA
cdr3_length: 17
v_call: TRBV19

cdr3_nt: TGTGCCAGCAACCCGACTAGTTTAAGAGAGACCCAGTACTTC
cdr3_aa: CASNPTSLRETQYF
j_call: TRBJ2-5
clone_size: NA
d_call: NA
cdr3_length: 14
v_call: TRBV6-2/TRBV6-3

cdr3_nt: TGTGCCAGCAGCTTAGAGCGGGGAGAGCAGTACTTC
cdr3_aa: CASSLERGEQYF
j_call: TRBJ2-7
clone_size: NA
d_call: TRBD2
cdr3_length: 12
v_call: TRBV5-8

cdr3_nt: TGTGCCAGCAGCCAGACCAGCGGGAGGAACACCGGGGAGCTGTTTTTT
cdr3_aa: CASSQTSGRNTGELFF
j_call: TRBJ2-2
clone_size: NA
d_call: TRBD2
cdr3_length: 16
v_call: TRBV4-2

cdr3_nt: TGTGCCAGCAGCTTTCGGGCTAGCGGGAGTGGATGGGGTGAGCAGTTCTTC
cdr3_aa: CASSFRASGSGWGEQFF
j_call: TRBJ2-1
clone_size: NA
d_call: TRBD2
cdr3_length: 17
v_call: TRBV7-2

cdr3_nt: TGCAGCGTTGACAGGGGGCTTGCGGAGACCCAGTACTTC
cdr3_aa: CSVDRGLAETQYF
j_call: TRBJ2-5
clone_size: once
d_call: TRBD1
cdr3_length: 13
v_call: TRBV29-1

cdr3_nt: TGTGCCAGCAGCTTGGATGTAGGGGGCAACTATGGCTACACCTTC
cdr3_aa: CASSLDVGGNYGYTF
j_call: TRBJ1-2
clone_size: NA
d_call: TRBD1
cdr3_length: 15
v_call: TRBV5-8

cdr3_nt: TGTGCCAGCAGTAGGGTTAAGGGGTCTGGCTATGGCTACACCTTC
cdr3_aa: CASSRVKGSGYGYTF
j_call: TRBJ1-2
clone_size: NA
d_call: NA
cdr3_length: 15
v_call: TRBV7-8

cdr3_nt: TGTGCCAGCAGAGGGAGGGAGGGCGCTGGGGCCAACGTCCTGACTTTC
cdr3_aa: CASRGREGAGANVLTF
j_call: TRBJ2-6
clone_size: NA
d_call: TRBD2
cdr3_length: 16
v_call: TRBV28

cdr3_nt: TGTGCCAGCAGGCAACAGATGAACACTGAAGCTTTCTTT
cdr3_aa: CASRQQMNTEAFF
j_call: TRBJ1-1
clone_size: NA
d_call: NA
cdr3_length: 13
v_call: TRBV7-3

cdr3_nt: TGTGCCAGCTCACAAGGACAGGGGTTGAACACTGAAGCTTTCTTT
cdr3_aa: CASSQGQGLNTEAFF
j_call: TRBJ1-1
clone_size: NA
d_call: TRBD1
cdr3_length: 15
v_call: TRBV18